This entry describes one T cell receptor beta chain. What it binds is unknown. CDR3 length: 14 residues. Unmatched junction bases numbered 2, after V lost 1 base and J lost 7 bases. The germline CDR1 and CDR2 sequences are MNHNS and SASEGT. This record comes from a study of shared clonotypes between healthy human individuals. Only CD45RO-negative cells positively selected for CCR7 counted as naive CD8 cells, so terminally differentiated effector memory CD45RA+ cells were excluded. Each donor was a Caucasian adult residing in Nashville, Tennessee. Study outcomes and limitations: Sequencing depth was expected to influence donor clonotype sharing. Only blood underwent sampling, and tissue repertoires likely differ.

Template for every sorted-subset replicate PCR totaled around 210 ng DNA, roughly 30,000 T cell genomes. TCRdb's table, derived via immunoSEQ multiplex PCR, lists solely in-frame clones and lacks some. The table lists approximately 1.9 million clones, 80% to 95% of them singletons. The TCR sequence derives from a man aged 18 to 29 in good health. Some clones in this sample may be carry-over from other donors' samples. Specimen: naive CD8+ T cells from PBMCs. V usage is TRBV6-1 and J usage is TRBJ2-2, with 8 positions matching TRBD1. CDR3 residues: CASSEDRGSGELFF. The CDR3 DNA follows: TGTGCCAGCAGTGAAGACAGGGGGAGCGGGGAGCTGTTTTTT.